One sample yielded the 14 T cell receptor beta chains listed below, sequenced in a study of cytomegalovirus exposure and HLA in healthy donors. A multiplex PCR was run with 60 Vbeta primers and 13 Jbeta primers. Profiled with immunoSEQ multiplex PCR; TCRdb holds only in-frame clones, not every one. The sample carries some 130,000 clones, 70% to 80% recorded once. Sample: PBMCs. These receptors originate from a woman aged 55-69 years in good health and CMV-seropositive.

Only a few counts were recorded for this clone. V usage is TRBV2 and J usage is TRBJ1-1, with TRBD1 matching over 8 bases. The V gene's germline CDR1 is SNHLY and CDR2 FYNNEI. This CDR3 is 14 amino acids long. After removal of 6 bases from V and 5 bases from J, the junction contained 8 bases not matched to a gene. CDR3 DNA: TGTGCCAGCAGCCTAGGACAGGGTAGAACTGAAGCTTTCTTT. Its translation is CASSLGQGRTEAFF.

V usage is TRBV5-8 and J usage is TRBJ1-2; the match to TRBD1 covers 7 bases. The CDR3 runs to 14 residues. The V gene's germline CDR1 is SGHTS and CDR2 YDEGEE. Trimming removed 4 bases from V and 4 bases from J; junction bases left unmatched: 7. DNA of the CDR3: TGTGCCAGCAGCATAAGACAGGGAGGCTATGGCTACACCTTC. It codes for CASSIRQGGYGYTF.

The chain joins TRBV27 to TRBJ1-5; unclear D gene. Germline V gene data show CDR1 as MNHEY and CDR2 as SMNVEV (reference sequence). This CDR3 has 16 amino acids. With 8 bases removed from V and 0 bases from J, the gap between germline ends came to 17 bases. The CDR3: CASSTNDGNSNQPQHF. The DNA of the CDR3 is TGTGCCAGCTCAACTAATGACGGGAATAGCAATCAGCCCCAGCATTTT.

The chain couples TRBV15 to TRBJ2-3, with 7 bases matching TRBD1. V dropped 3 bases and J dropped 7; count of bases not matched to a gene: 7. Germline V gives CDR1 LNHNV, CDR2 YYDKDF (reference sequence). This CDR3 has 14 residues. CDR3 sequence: CATSSDRVGNTQYF. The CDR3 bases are TGTGCCACCAGCAGCGACAGGGTTGGAAATACGCAGTATTTT.

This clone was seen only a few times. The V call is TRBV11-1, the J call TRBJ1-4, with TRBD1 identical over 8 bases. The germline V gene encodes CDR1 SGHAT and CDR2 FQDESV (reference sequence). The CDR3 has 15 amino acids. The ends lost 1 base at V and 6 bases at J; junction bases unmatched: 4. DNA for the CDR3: TGTGCCAGCAGCTTAGGTTCAGGGGGCGATGAAAAACTGTTTTTT. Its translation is CASSLGSGGDEKLFF.

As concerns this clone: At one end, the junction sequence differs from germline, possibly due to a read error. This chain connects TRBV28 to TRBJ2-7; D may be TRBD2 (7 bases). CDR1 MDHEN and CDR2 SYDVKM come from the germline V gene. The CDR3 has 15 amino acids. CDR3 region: CASSFQGGGRRSSLF. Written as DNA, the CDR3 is TGTGCCAGCAGTTTTCAAGGGGGGGGGCGAAGGTCTAGCCTCTTC.

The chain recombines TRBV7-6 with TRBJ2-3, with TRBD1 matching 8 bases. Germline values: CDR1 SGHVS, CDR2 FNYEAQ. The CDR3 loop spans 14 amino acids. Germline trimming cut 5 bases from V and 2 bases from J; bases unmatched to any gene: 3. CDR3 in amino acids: CASSQGANTDTQYF. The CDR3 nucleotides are TGTGCCAGCAGCCAGGGGGCGAACACAGATACGCAGTATTTT. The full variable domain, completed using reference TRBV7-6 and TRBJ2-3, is GAGVSQSPRYKVTKRGQDVALRCDPISGHVSLYWYRQALGQGPEFLTYFNYEAQQDKSGLPNDRFSAERPEGSISTLTIQRTEQRDSAMYRCASSQGANTDTQYFGPGTRLTVL.

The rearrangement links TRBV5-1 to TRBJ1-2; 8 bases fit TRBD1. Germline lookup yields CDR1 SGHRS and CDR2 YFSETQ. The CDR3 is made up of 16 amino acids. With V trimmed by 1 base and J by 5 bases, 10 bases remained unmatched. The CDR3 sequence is CASSLQGALSNYGYTF. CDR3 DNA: TGCGCCAGCAGCTTGCAGGGGGCGCTGAGTAATTATGGCTACACCTTC.

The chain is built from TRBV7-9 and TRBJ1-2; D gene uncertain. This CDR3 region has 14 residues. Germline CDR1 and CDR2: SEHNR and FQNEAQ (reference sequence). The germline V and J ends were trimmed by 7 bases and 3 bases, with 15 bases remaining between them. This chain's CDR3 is CASTLAGLDYGYTF. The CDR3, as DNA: TGTGCCAGCACGTTGGCAGGCTTGGACTATGGCTACACCTTC.

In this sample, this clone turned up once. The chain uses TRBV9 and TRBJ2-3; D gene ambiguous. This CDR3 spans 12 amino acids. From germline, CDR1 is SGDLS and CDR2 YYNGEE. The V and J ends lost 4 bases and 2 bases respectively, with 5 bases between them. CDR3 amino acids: CASSSNTDTQYF. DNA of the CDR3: TGTGCCAGCAGCTCTAACACAGATACGCAGTATTTT.

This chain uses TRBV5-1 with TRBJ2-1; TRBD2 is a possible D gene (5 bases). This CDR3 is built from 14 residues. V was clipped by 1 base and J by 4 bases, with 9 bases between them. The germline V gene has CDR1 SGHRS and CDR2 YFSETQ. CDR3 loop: CASSLSAEYNEQFF. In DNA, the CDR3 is TGCGCCAGCAGCTTGTCAGCGGAGTACAATGAGCAGTTCTTC.

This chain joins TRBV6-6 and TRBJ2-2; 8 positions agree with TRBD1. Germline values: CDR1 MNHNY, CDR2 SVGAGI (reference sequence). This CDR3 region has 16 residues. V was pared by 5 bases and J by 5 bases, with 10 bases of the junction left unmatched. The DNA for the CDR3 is TGTGCCAGCAGTCCCCCGGCAGGGGGCCGGACCGGGGAGCTGTTTTTT. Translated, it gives CASSPPAGGRTGELFF.

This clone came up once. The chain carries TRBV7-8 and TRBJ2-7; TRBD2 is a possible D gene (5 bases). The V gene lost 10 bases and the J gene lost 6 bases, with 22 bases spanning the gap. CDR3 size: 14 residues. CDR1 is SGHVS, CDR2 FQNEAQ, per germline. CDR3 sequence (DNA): TGTGCCACCAACCTCGGAAATCTACTAGGCGAGCAGTACTTC. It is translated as CATNLGNLLGEQYF.

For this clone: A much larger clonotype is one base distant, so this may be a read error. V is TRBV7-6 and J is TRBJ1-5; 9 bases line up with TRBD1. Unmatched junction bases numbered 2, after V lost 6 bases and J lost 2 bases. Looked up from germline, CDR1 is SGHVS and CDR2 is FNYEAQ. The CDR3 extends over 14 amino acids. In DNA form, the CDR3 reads TGTGCCAGCAGTCGGACAGGGGGCAATCAGCCCCAGCATTTT. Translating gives CASSRTGGNQPQHF.